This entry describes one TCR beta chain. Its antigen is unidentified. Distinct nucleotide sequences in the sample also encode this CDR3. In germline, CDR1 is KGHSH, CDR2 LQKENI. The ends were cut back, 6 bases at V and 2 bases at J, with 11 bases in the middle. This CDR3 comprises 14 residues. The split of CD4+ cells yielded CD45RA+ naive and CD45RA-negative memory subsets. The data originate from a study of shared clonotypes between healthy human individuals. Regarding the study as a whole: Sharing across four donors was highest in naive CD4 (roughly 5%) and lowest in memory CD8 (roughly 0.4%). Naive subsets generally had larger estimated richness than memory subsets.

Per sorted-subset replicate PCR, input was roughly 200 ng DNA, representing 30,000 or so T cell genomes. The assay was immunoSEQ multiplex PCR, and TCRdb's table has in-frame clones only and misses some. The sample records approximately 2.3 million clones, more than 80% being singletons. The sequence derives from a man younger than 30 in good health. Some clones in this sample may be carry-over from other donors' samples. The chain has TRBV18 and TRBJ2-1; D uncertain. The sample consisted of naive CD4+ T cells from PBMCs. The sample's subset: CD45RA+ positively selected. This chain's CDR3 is CASSPSGAYNEQFF. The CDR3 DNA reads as TGTGCCAGCTCCCCCTCCGGTGCCTACAATGAGCAGTTCTTC.